This T cell receptor beta chain was sequenced during a study of response to subunit inactivated influenza vaccine. Findings and limits, study-wide: That few new T cells are recruited by each seasonal influenza vaccination was the authors' suggestion.

TCRdb reanalysed the RT-PCR reads using MiXCR and keeps one entry per CDR3 protein. The sample records 300,000 to 350,000 distinct CDR3 sequences, roughly 22% being singletons. Of note for this clonotype: Its antigen is unidentified.

This CDR3 is 13 amino acids long. V was trimmed by 5 bases and J by 4 bases, leaving 12 bases between them. This TCR was recovered from a man between 50 and 70 years old who received an inactivated influenza vaccine. The starting material was PBMCs from blood, obtained less than 22 months after vaccination. The chain combines TRBV12-3 or TRBV12-4 with TRBJ2-7, with D possibly being TRBD1 (6 bases). This chain's CDR3 is CASSGQNQYEQYF. The DNA for the CDR3 is TGTGCCAGCAGTGGACAGAACCAGTACGAGCAGTACTTC.